Only one count was recorded for the clone carrying this TCR beta chain. Germline assignment: CDR1 ENHRY and CDR2 SYGVKD. The V and J ends lost 5 bases and 7 bases, in that order; junction bases with no gene match: 9. There are 14 residues in the CDR3. The repertoire was sequenced with immunoSEQ multiplex PCR; TCRdb's copy has only in-frame clones and lacks some. The table shows 15,000 to 17,000 clones, with approximately 33% occurring only once. This sample was taken from a study of graft-versus-host responses after intestinal transplantation. Background on the study: Recipients underwent multivisceral, liver-intestinal, or isolated intestinal transplants.

The clonotype originates from a human patient who received an intestinal transplant. This sequence joins TRBV10-3 and TRBJ1-2; 8 nucleotides agree with TRBD1. This specimen consisted of alloreactive CD4+ T cells from a mixed lymphocyte reaction culture, obtained before intestinal transplant. The subset denotes: CFSE-low proliferating T cells sorted from approximately six-day pre-transplant mixed lymphocyte reaction (GvH or HvG direction). CDR3 DNA sequence: TGTGCCATCAGTACCCCCCAGGGGGCCGGTGGCTACACCTTC. This translates into CAISTPQGAGGYTF.